This record looks at one TCR beta chain sequence and its context. Germline CDR1 reads MNHNS; CDR2 reads SASEGT. V lost 5 bases, J lost 3 bases, and 11 bases lay in between. This CDR3 spans 14 amino acids. TCRdb reanalysed the RT-PCR reads using MiXCR and keeps one entry per CDR3 protein. The table lists about 96,000 distinct CDR3 sequences, roughly 43% of them singletons. The data derive from a study of patients and donors after allogeneic stem cell transplantation. The receptor was isolated from a human donor who was either an allogeneic HSCT recipient or a stem cell or donor lymphocyte infusion donor (not recorded which). It is not recorded whose cells these are; they may come from a transplant donor. This chain connects TRBV6-1 to TRBJ1-3; D possibly corresponds to TRBD1 (6 bases). Sequenced: blood, either unsorted or a sorted T cell fraction (not recorded which). In DNA form, the CDR3 reads TGTGCCAGCAGTCCGACAGGTTATGGAAACACCATATATTTT. This gives the protein CASSPTGYGNTIYF.